These 5 T cell receptor beta chains share one sample of origin, sequenced in a study of blood T cell repertoires in COVID-19 (TCRdb year 2020). The library was produced with the immunoSEQ multiplex PCR assay. Not all clones reach the TCRdb copy of this immuneACCESS table, which keeps in-frame sequences only. Checked studies attribute under half of the gap to unresolved V genes and leave the rest unexplained. Recorded for this sample are approximately 210,000 clones; under 80% of them occurred a single time. The ten largest clones take up about a sixth of the sample. Sequencing input: PBMCs or T cells enriched from blood (not recorded which). All receptors come from a woman in her 50s with acute COVID-19.

J is TRBJ1-1 and V is TRBV4-1, with unresolved D. The CDR3 contains 14 residues. CDR1 and CDR2 (germline): MGHRA, YSYEKL. Deletions cut 6 bases from V and 2 bases from J, with 13 bases between. The CDR3 DNA reads as TGCGCCAGCAGGGGCACGGAAAAAAACACTGAAGCTTTCTTT. It encodes CASRGTEKNTEAFF.

This clone was detected many times. This rearrangement joins TRBV28 to TRBJ2-7; a possible D gene is TRBD1 (5 bases). V dropped 5 bases and J dropped 4 bases, with 6 bases sitting between them. The CDR3 loop spans 11 amino acids. Per germline, CDR1 MDHEN and CDR2 SYDVKM. DNA for the CDR3: TGTGCCAGCAGTCCAGGGTACGAGCAGTACGTC. This gives the protein CASSPGYEQYV.

This rearrangement joins TRBV6-5 to TRBJ1-3, with 7 bases identical to TRBD1. Germline V lookup: CDR1 MNHEY, CDR2 SVGAGI. V was pared by 0 bases and J by 4 bases, with 6 bases of the junction left unmatched. CDR3 length equals 16 residues. In DNA form, the CDR3 reads TGTGCCAGCAGTTACTCCTACAGGGGCGACGGAAACACCATATATTTT. Amino acids: CASSYSYRGDGNTIYF.

This clone occurred a few times. This chain links TRBV3-1 (or the pseudogene TRBV3-2) with TRBJ2-5; D may be TRBD2 (6 bases). The CDR3 is 19 amino acids. Germline values: CDR1 LGHDT, CDR2 YNNKEL (reference sequence). The V end lost 0 bases, the J end lost 2 bases, and 22 bases lay between the germline ends. This CDR3 reads CASSQEGAFGAGPQETQYF. CDR3 nucleotides: TGTGCCAGCAGCCAAGAGGGAGCCTTTGGGGCGGGGCCGCAAGAGACCCAGTACTTC.

This chain connects TRBV5-1 to TRBJ1-4; 9 bases are shared with TRBD1. V lost 7 bases, J lost 8 bases, and 3 bases stayed unmatched. The CDR3 is 12 residues long. The germline CDR1 and CDR2 sequences are SGHRS and YFSETQ. The CDR3 DNA follows: TGCGCCAGCCGGACAGGGGAAGAAAAACTGTTTTTT. Protein: CASRTGEEKLFF.